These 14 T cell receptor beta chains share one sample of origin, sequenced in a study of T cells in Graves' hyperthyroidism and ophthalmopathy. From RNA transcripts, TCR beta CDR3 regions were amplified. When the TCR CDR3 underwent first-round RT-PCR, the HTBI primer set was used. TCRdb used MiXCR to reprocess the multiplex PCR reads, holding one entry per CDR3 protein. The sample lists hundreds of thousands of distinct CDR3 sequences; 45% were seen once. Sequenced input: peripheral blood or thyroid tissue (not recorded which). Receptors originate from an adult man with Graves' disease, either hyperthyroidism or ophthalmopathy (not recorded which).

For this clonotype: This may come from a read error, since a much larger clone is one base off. The CDR3 loop is CAIRDGWAEANYGYTF. In nucleotides, the CDR3 is TGTGCCATCAGGGATGGTTGGGCGGAGGCTAACTATGGCTACACCTTC. The V and J genes are TRBV10-3 and TRBJ1-2; D is unclear. Germline V gene data show CDR1 as ENHRY and CDR2 as SYGVKD. V was clipped by 6 bases and J by 0 bases, with 17 bases between them. This CDR3 has 16 residues.

The CDR3 DNA follows: TGCGCCAGCAGCCAACCCGGACAGTCGTATAGCAATCAGCCCCAGCATTTT. This gives the protein CASSQPGQSYSNQPQHF. The rearrangement uses TRBV4-1 and TRBJ1-5; TRBD1 is a possible D gene (6 bases). Germline V gives CDR1 MGHRA, CDR2 YSYEKL. This CDR3 spans 17 amino acids. Deletions cut 2 bases from V and 0 bases from J, with 14 bases between.

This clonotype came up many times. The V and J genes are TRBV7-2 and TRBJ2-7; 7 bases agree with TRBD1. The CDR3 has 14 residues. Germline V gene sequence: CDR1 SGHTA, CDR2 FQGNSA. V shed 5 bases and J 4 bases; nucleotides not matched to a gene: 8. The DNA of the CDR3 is TGTGCCAGCAGCCCACGACAGGGTGTGTACGAGCAGTACTTC. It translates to CASSPRQGVYEQYF.

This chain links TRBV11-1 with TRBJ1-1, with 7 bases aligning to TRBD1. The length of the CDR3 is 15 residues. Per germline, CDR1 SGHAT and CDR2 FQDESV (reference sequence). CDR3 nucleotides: TGTGCTAGAGCCGCAGGACAGGCCCCTAACACTGAAGCTTTCTTT. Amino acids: CARAAGQAPNTEAFF.

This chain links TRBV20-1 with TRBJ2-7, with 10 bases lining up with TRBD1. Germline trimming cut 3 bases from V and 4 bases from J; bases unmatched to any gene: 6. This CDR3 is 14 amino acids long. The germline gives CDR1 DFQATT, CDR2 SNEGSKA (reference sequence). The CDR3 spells CSASATGGGYEQYF. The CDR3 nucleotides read TGCAGTGCTAGCGCGACAGGGGGCGGTTACGAGCAGTACTTC.

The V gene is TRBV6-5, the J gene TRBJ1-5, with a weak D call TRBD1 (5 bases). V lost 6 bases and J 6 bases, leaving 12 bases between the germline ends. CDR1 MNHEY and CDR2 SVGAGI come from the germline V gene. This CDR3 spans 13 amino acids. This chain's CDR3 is CASSPGLAQPQHF. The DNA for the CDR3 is TGTGCCAGCAGCCCAGGGTTAGCTCAGCCCCAGCATTTT.

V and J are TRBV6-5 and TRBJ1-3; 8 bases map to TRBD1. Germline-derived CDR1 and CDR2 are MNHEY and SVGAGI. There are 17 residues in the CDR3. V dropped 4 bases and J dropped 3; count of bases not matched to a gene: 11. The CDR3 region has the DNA TGTGCCAGCAGTTCCCTAGGACAGGGCCTACTTGGAAACACCATATATTTT. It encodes CASSSLGQGLLGNTIYF.

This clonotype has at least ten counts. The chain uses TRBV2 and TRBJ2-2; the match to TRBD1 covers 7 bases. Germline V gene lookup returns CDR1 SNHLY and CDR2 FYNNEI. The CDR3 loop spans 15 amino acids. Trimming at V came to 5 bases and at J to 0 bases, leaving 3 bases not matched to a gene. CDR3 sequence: CASSRGTANTGELFF. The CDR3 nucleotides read TGTGCCAGCAGTCGTGGGACAGCGAACACCGGGGAGCTGTTTTTT.

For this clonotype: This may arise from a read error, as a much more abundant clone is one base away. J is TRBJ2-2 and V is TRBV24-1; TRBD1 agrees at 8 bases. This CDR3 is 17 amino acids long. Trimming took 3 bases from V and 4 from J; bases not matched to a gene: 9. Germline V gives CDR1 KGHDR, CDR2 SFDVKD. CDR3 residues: CATSDPPGQEGTGELFF. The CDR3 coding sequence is TGTGCCACCAGTGATCCACCGGGACAGGAAGGCACCGGGGAGCTGTTTTTT.

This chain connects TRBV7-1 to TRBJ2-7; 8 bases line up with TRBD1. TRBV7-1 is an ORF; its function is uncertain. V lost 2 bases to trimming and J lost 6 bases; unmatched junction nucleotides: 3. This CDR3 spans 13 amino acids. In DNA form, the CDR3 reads TGTGCCAGCAGCTCACAGGGGGCTGGCGAGCAGTACTTC. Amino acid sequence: CASSSQGAGEQYF.

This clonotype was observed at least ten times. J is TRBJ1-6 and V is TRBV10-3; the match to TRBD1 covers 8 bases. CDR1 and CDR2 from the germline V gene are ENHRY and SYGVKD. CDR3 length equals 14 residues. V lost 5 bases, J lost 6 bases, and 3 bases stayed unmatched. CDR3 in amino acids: CAISFRGLNSPLHF. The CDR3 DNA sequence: TGTGCCATCAGTTTCAGGGGGCTTAATTCACCCCTCCACTTT.

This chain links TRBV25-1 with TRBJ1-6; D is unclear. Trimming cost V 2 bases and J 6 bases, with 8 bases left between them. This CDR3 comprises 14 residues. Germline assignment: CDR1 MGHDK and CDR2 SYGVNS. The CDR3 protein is CASSERGANSPLHF. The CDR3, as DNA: TGTGCCAGCAGTGAACGCGGCGCTAATTCACCCCTCCACTTT. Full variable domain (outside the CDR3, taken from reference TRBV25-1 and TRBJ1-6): EADIYQTPRYLVIGTGKKITLECSQTMGHDKMYWYQQDPGMELHLIHYSYGVNSTEKGDLSSESTVSRIRTEHFPLTLESARPSHTSQYLCASSERGANSPLHFGNGTRLTVT.

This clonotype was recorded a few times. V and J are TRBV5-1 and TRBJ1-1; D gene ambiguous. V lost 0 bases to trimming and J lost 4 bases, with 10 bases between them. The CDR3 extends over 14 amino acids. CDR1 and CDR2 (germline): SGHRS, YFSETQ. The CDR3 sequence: CASSLDGGVTEAFF. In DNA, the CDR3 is TGCGCCAGCAGCTTGGATGGTGGGGTCACTGAAGCTTTCTTT.

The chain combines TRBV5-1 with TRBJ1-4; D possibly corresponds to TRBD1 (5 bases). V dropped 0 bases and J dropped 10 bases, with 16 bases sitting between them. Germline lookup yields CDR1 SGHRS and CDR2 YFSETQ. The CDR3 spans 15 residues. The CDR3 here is CASSLAGPDQGKLFF. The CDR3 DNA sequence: TGCGCCAGCAGCTTGGCCGGACCCGATCAGGGAAAACTGTTTTTT.